The 32 T cell receptor beta chains below were found in one sample sequenced in a study of OX40 agonist ivuxolimab in advanced cancers. The repertoire was sequenced with immunoSEQ multiplex PCR; TCRdb's copy has only in-frame clones and lacks some. The sample holds tens of thousands of clones, approximately 92% seen once. Sequences were derived from CD4+ or CD8+ T cells sorted from blood, sampled in a trial of the OX40 agonist ivuxolimab. The receptors derive from an adult with an advanced solid tumor such as melanoma, head and neck, liver or kidney cancer.

This chain uses TRBV11-3 with TRBJ2-5, with 8 bases that match TRBD2. This CDR3 is 16 amino acids long. Germline lookup yields CDR1 SGHNT and CDR2 YENEEA. The J segment lost 2 bases and the V segment lost 5 bases, leaving 10 bases of the junction unmatched. CDR3 nucleotides: TGTGCCAGCAGCAGAAGGGCGGGGGGCCCACAAGAGACCCAGTACTTC. Amino acids: CASSRRAGGPQETQYF.

The J gene is TRBJ1-5, the V gene TRBV7-7, with D hard to call. The CDR3 is 13 amino acids. The ends were cut back, 1 base at V and 6 bases at J, with 7 bases in the middle. Germline CDR1 reads SSHAT; CDR2 reads FNYEAQ (reference sequence). DNA of the CDR3: TGTGCCAGCAGCTTAGATTTTGGTCAGCCCCAGCATTTT. It translates to CASSLDFGQPQHF.

This chain connects TRBV5-4 to TRBJ2-1, with 10 bases matching TRBD2. This CDR3 region has 15 residues. Germline V lookup: CDR1 SGHNT, CDR2 YYREEE (reference sequence). J was trimmed by 6 bases and V by 5 bases; bases with no gene match: 8. In DNA, the CDR3 is TGTGCCAGCAGATCGGGACTAGCGATGGGCAATGAGCAGTTCTTC. Translating it yields CASRSGLAMGNEQFF.

In its sample, this clone was seen a few times. The J gene is TRBJ1-4, the V gene TRBV21-1; the table gives TRBD1 as D, unverified against the DNA. TRBV21-1 is described as a pseudogene. This CDR3 region has 15 residues. The chain's CDR3 is CASSLRGTTNEKLFF. CDR3 in DNA: TGTGCCAGCAGCCTAAGGGGTACAACTAATGAAAAACTGTTTTTT.

A single count supports this clone. This chain uses TRBV28 with TRBJ2-5, with 8 bases aligning to TRBD2. V was clipped by 4 bases and J by 4 bases; unmatched bases: 11. The CDR3 runs to 16 residues. The germline V gene encodes CDR1 MDHEN and CDR2 SYDVKM. CDR3 coding DNA: TGTGCCAGCAGTTCCTTGACGGGAGGGCCGGTAGAGACCCAGTACTTC. Amino acid sequence: CASSSLTGGPVETQYF.

This chain links TRBV27 with TRBJ1-1; D unclear. V was cut by 5 bases and J by 5 bases, with 12 bases left in between. The CDR3 is made up of 13 amino acids. Germline-derived CDR1 and CDR2 are MNHEY and SMNVEV (reference sequence). The CDR3 sequence: CASSLHGGTEAFF. CDR3 bases: TGTGCCAGCAGTCTCCACGGTGGGACTGAAGCTTTCTTT.

The chain joins TRBV7-2 to TRBJ1-3; D gene ambiguous. V was cut by 1 base and J by 4 bases, with 11 bases left in between. The CDR3 length is 15 residues. CDR1 and CDR2 from the germline V gene are SGHTA and FQGNSA. CDR3: CASSLDPGGGNTIYF. The CDR3, as DNA: TGTGCCAGCAGCTTAGATCCTGGAGGAGGAAACACCATATATTTT.

The rearrangement uses TRBV7-2 and TRBJ2-7; TRBD2 matches 7 bases. Germline assignment: CDR1 SGHTA and CDR2 FQGNSA. The CDR3 runs 15 residues. The V segment lost 1 base and the J segment 0 bases; nucleotides outside the gene matches: 3. CDR3 nucleotide sequence: TGTGCCAGCAGCTTAGGCGGGGGAAACTCCTACGAGCAGTACTTC. It is translated as CASSLGGGNSYEQYF.

This chain links TRBV28 with TRBJ2-2; D is undetermined. V gave up 5 bases and J gave up 4 bases, with 17 bases separating them. The CDR3 has 16 residues. CDR1 is MDHEN, CDR2 SYDVKM, per germline. In DNA, the CDR3 is TGTGCCAGCAGTCCCCCCCTTTTATCAGTCACCGGGGAGCTGTTTTTT. It translates to CASSPPLLSVTGELFF.

The chain couples TRBV7-9 to TRBJ2-6, with unresolved D. The germline V gene has CDR1 SEHNR and CDR2 FQNEAQ (reference sequence). CDR3 length: 16 residues. Between the trimmed V and J ends, which lost 1 base and 0 bases, there was a span of 7 bases. The CDR3 DNA sequence: TGTGCCAGCAGCTTAGTTGTGGGCTCTGGGGCCAACGTCCTGACTTTC. Protein sequence: CASSLVVGSGANVLTF.

This chain uses TRBV5-1 with TRBJ2-3; TRBD2 might be the D (5 bases). The CDR3 is made up of 14 amino acids. Trimming pared 4 bases from V and 0 bases from J, leaving 9 bases between. In germline, CDR1 is SGHRS, CDR2 YFSETQ. The CDR3 sequence: CASSLWTSTDTQYF. CDR3 nucleotides: TGCGCCAGCAGCCTATGGACTAGCACAGATACGCAGTATTTT.

The chain couples TRBV4-2 to TRBJ2-5, with TRBD2 identical over 10 bases. This CDR3 spans 14 amino acids. CDR1 and CDR2 from the germline V gene are LGHNA and YNFKEQ. V trimming: 11 bases; J trimming: 4 bases; junction bases outside the gene matches: 10. The CDR3 region has the DNA TGTGCCGGTCCCTCCGGGACTAGCGTAGAGACCCAGTACTTC. Amino acid sequence: CAGPSGTSVETQYF.

This clone has just one count. This sequence joins TRBV14 and TRBJ2-5; possible D gene TRBD1, 5 bases. The CDR3 contains 14 residues. The V end was cut by 4 bases, the J end by 4 bases, with 13 bases between. CDR1 and CDR2 (germline): SGHDN, FVKESK. The CDR3 protein is CASSRPQGGETQYF. The CDR3 DNA follows: TGTGCCAGCAGCCGACCCCAGGGCGGAGAGACCCAGTACTTC.

This clone was observed once. The chain carries TRBV30 and TRBJ2-7; TRBD1 is a possible D gene (7 bases). Germline CDR1 reads GTSNPN; CDR2 reads SVGIG (reference sequence). Trimming cost V 3 bases and J 3 bases, with 15 bases left between them. The CDR3 has 14 amino acids. Here the CDR3 DNA reads TGTGCCTGGAGACAGGCAGGGGGACTCTACGAGCAGTACTTC. This codes for CAWRQAGGLYEQYF.

The chain is built from TRBV5-8 and TRBJ1-1; TRBD1 might be the D (5 bases). CDR3 size: 18 residues. The V end lost 0 bases, the J end lost 1 base, and 19 bases lay between the germline ends. Looked up from germline, CDR1 is SGHTS and CDR2 is YDEGEE. The CDR3 bases are TGTGCCAGCAGCTTGGGGAATTTACAGGTCTTCAGGAACACTGAAGCTTTCTTT. Translating gives CASSLGNLQVFRNTEAFF. Supplemented by reference TRBV5-8 and TRBJ1-1, the full variable domain reads EAGVTQSPTHLIKTRGQQATLRCSPISGHTSVYWYQQALGLGLQFLLWYDEGEERNRGNFPPRFSGRQFPNYSSELNVNALELEDSALYLCASSLGNLQVFRNTEAFFGQGTRLTVV.

This chain uses TRBV4-3 with TRBJ2-2; D not resolved. Germline assignment: CDR1 LGHNA and CDR2 YSLEER. The V end was cut by 0 bases, the J end by 7 bases, with 6 bases between. The CDR3 runs 13 residues. The CDR3 sequence: CASSQDSSGELFF. The CDR3 nucleotides are TGCGCCAGCAGCCAAGATTCGAGCGGGGAGCTGTTTTTT.

This clone was seen a single time. The rearrangement links TRBV6-5 to TRBJ2-7; 8 bases are a match to TRBD1. The ends lost 6 bases at V and 3 bases at J; junction bases unmatched: 4. Germline CDR1 and CDR2: MNHEY and SVGAGI. The CDR3 is 13 amino acids. The CDR3 spells CASSQGAYYEQYF. Written as DNA, the CDR3 is TGTGCCAGCAGCCAGGGGGCTTACTACGAGCAGTACTTC.

J is TRBJ1-1 and V is TRBV7-9; 8 bases map to TRBD1. V shed 5 bases and J 0 bases; nucleotides not matched to a gene: 5. This CDR3 region has 15 residues. The germline V gene has CDR1 SEHNR and CDR2 FQNEAQ (reference sequence). Here the CDR3 DNA reads TGTGCCAGCAGCCCCGGACAGGGTATGAACACTGAAGCTTTCTTT. Translated, it gives CASSPGQGMNTEAFF.

The chain recombines TRBV6-1 with TRBJ1-2; the D gene is possibly TRBD1 (6 bases). Germline CDR1 is MNHNS and CDR2 is SASEGT. This CDR3 has 12 amino acids. The ends were cut back, 8 bases at V and 3 bases at J, with 10 bases in the middle. The chain's CDR3 is CASLRGDYGYTF. CDR3 nucleotides: TGTGCCAGCCTGAGGGGGGACTATGGCTACACCTTC.

The chain links TRBV5-1 to TRBJ2-3; TRBD2 is a possible D gene (6 bases). Per the germline V gene, CDR1 is SGHRS and CDR2 is YFSETQ. The CDR3 is 16 residues long. Trimming cost V 5 bases and J 4 bases, with 20 bases left between them. CDR3 region: CASRNLANRAADTQYF. The CDR3 nucleotides read TGCGCCAGCAGAAATCTAGCGAACAGAGCTGCAGATACGCAGTATTTT.

The J gene is TRBJ2-2, the V gene TRBV29-1; 14 positions match TRBD2. CDR3 length: 16 residues. Trimming cost V 7 bases and J 8 bases; bases outside gene matches: 12. CDR1 is SQVTM and CDR2 is ANQGSEA in the germline V gene. The CDR3 protein is CSAVGLAGEHRGELFF. As DNA, the CDR3 is TGCAGCGCAGTGGGACTAGCGGGGGAACACCGTGGGGAGCTGTTTTTT.

This chain joins TRBV21-1 and TRBJ2-7; TRBD1, the D gene given by the table, was not confirmed from the DNA. TRBV21-1 is annotated as a pseudogene. This CDR3 region has 16 residues. CDR3 protein: CASSLRRGTGPKEQYF. Written as DNA, the CDR3 is TGTGCCAGCAGCTTAAGGCGTGGGACAGGTCCGAAAGAGCAGTACTTC.

The chain couples TRBV5-4 to TRBJ1-6, with 9 bases fitting TRBD1. Unmatched junction bases numbered 5, after V lost 3 bases and J lost 10 bases. The CDR3 contains 14 residues. In germline, CDR1 is SGHNT, CDR2 YYREEE (reference sequence). CDR3 sequence (DNA): TGTGCCAGCAGCTCACAGGGGGCCGCGTCACCCCTCCACTTT. Amino acid sequence: CASSSQGAASPLHF.

The genes are TRBV4-2 and TRBJ2-5; D possibly corresponds to TRBD2 (5 bases). The germline V and J ends were trimmed by 0 bases and 5 bases, with 13 bases remaining between them. The CDR3 is 15 amino acids. Looked up from germline, CDR1 is LGHNA and CDR2 is YNFKEQ. In DNA form, the CDR3 reads TGTGCCAGCAGCCAAGAAATCGCTAGCTTTGAGACCCAGTACTTC. This translates into CASSQEIASFETQYF.

This clone was detected once. CDR3 bases: TGTGCCAGTAGTTCATGGGGGGGACAGCGGACCGGGGAGCTGTTTTTT. As protein: CASSSWGGQRTGELFF. The gene calls are TRBV19 and TRBJ2-2, with D perhaps TRBD1 or TRBD2 (7 bases each). Trimming stripped 5 bases from V and 5 bases from J, with 18 bases between. The CDR3 runs 16 residues. The germline gives CDR1 LNHDA, CDR2 SQIVND (reference sequence). The complete variable domain, with remaining parts taken from reference TRBV19 and TRBJ2-2, reads DGGITQSPKYLFRKEGQNVTLSCEQNLNHDAMYWYRQDPGQGLRLIYYSQIVNDFQKGDIAEGYSVSREKKESFPLTVTSAQKNPTAFYLCASSSWGGQRTGELFFGEGSRLTVL.

The rearrangement links TRBV9 to TRBJ2-5, with a tentative D call TRBD1 (5 bases). The CDR3 is 17 amino acids. The ends were cut back, 2 bases at V and 4 bases at J, with 21 bases in the middle. Germline assignment: CDR1 SGDLS and CDR2 YYNGEE. The CDR3 DNA reads as TGTGCCAGCAGCGTTCCTGCCGTGGGGCGGTACCGAGAGACCCAGTACTTC. Translation gives CASSVPAVGRYRETQYF.

The chain employs TRBV29-1 and TRBJ2-5; D not resolved. V lost 3 bases and J lost 2, with 7 bases in between. The germline gives CDR1 SQVTM, CDR2 ANQGSEA. This CDR3 has 12 residues. The DNA of the CDR3 is TGCAGCGTTGATGACGGACAAGAGACCCAGTACTTC. Translated, it gives CSVDDGQETQYF.

V is TRBV5-1 and J is TRBJ1-1, with D maybe TRBD1 (6 bases). The V gene's germline CDR1 is SGHRS and CDR2 YFSETQ. The ends were cut back, 0 bases at V and 1 base at J, with 16 bases in the middle. CDR3 length: 17 residues. The CDR3 sequence is CASSLVGGGVTNTEAFF. The CDR3 bases are TGCGCCAGCAGCTTGGTAGGGGGAGGAGTGACGAACACTGAAGCTTTCTTT. Filled out from reference TRBV5-1 and TRBJ1-1, the complete variable domain reads KAGVTQTPRYLIKTRGQQVTLSCSPISGHRSVSWYQQTPGQGLQFLFEYFSETQRNKGNFPGRFSGRQFSNSRSEMNVSTLELGDSALYLCASSLVGGGVTNTEAFFGQGTRLTVV.

This chain links TRBV5-1 with TRBJ1-2, with D hard to call. The CDR3 extends over 14 amino acids. CDR1 and CDR2 from the germline V gene are SGHRS and YFSETQ. V lost 1 base and J 6 bases, leaving 13 bases between the germline ends. CDR3 nucleotide sequence: TGCGCCAGCAGCTTGTCATGGGCTCGGGATGGCTACACCTTC. Protein: CASSLSWARDGYTF.

The rearrangement uses TRBV6-5 and TRBJ2-7; 11 positions agree with TRBD1. V lost 9 bases and J lost 4; bases outside the gene matches: 5. CDR1 MNHEY and CDR2 SVGAGI come from the germline V gene. The CDR3 loop spans 13 amino acids. The CDR3 DNA reads as TGTGCCAGTCACCGGGACAGGGGGTACGAGCAGTACTTC. The encoded protein is CASHRDRGYEQYF.

The chain recombines TRBV6-6 with TRBJ2-7, with TRBD2 identical over 7 bases. V lost 2 bases to trimming and J lost 4 bases; unmatched junction nucleotides: 8. The CDR3 length is 15 residues. In germline, CDR1 is MNHNY, CDR2 SVGAGI (reference sequence). CDR3 DNA: TGTGCCAGCAGTTACCTTTCTGGGGAGGGTTACGAGCAGTACTTC. It yields the protein CASSYLSGEGYEQYF.

The gene calls are TRBV21-1 and TRBJ1-2. TRBV21-1 is listed as a pseudogene. The CDR3 covers 14 residues. CDR3 in amino acids: CASSTPHIAYGYTF. Written as DNA, the CDR3 is TGTGCCAGCAGCACCCCCCACATAGCCTATGGCTACACCTTC.